A selection of T cell receptor beta chains follows, all from one sample in a study of cytomegalovirus exposure and HLA in healthy donors. TCRdb's copy holds only in-frame clones and misses some; the assay was immunoSEQ multiplex PCR. The data contain about 160,000 clones, 82% of them singletons. Source material: PBMCs. Receptor source: a girl aged 10 to 17 in good health and CMV-seropositive. CDR3s include the opening cysteine and the closing phenylalanine or tryptophan. The D gene is left open where the match is weak. For some rows the clone size is stated as once, few or many, or as a class when expanded; others skip it.

>TRBV7-7|TRBJ2-5|few|TRBD2
CASSLCGLAGKETQYF
TGTGCTAGCAGCTTGTGCGGACTAGCGGGGAAAGAGACCCAGTACTTC
>TRBV4-3|TRBJ2-1|once|-
CASSPLTEYNEQFF
TGCGCCAGCAGCCCCCTCACGGAGTACAATGAGCAGTTCTTC
>TRBV30|TRBJ1-1|once|-
CAWEAPNTEAFF
TGTGCCTGGGAAGCCCCGAACACTGAAGCTTTCTTT
>TRBV28|TRBJ2-1|-|TRBD1
CASRGGDGTGGYNEQFF
TGTGCCAGCAGAGGGGGCGACGGGACAGGGGGGTACAATGAGCAGTTCTTC
>TRBV5-4|TRBJ2-5|-|-
CASRLSGIQETQYF
TGTGCCAGCAGACTTTCGGGGATCCAAGAGACCCAGTACTTC
>TRBV9|TRBJ2-7|-|TRBD1
CASSVGTGNPSEQYF
TGTGCCAGCAGCGTAGGGACAGGGAATCCCTCCGAGCAGTACTTC
>TRBV6-5|TRBJ1-4|-|TRBD1
CASRATGQGNVKLFF
TGTGCCAGCAGGGCGACGGGACAGGGGAACGTAAAACTGTTTTTT
>TRBV11-1|TRBJ2-7|-|-
CASRGAPSYEQYF
TGTGCCAGCAGGGGGGCGCCGTCCTACGAGCAGTACTTC
>TRBV7-7|TRBJ2-1|-|-
CASSPDLGQEQFF
TGTGCTAGCAGCCCAGACCTTGGACAGGAGCAGTTCTTC
>TRBV30|TRBJ2-3|-|-
CAWSVGDTQYF
TGTGCCTGGAGTGTCGGGGATACGCAGTATTTT
>TRBV11-2|TRBJ1-2|-|TRBD1
CASSSGTGGGYTF
TGTGCCAGCAGCTCCGGGACAGGGGGTGGCTACACCTTC
>TRBV9|TRBJ2-3|-|TRBD1
CASTRTGRIDTQYF
TGTGCCAGCACTAGGACAGGGAGAATAGATACGCAGTATTTT
>TRBV2|TRBJ2-5|few|TRBD2
CASSLQPGTSGSGETQYF
TGTGCCAGCAGTCTACAGCCGGGGACTAGCGGGAGCGGGGAGACCCAGTACTTC
>TRBV7-9|TRBJ2-1|once|-
CASSLRDSSYNEQFF
TGTGCCAGCAGCCTCCGAGATAGCTCCTACAATGAGCAGTTCTTC
>TRBV2|TRBJ1-1|few|-
CASMFFQFEAFF
TGTGCCAGCATGTTCTTCCAGTTTGAAGCTTTCTTT
>TRBV7-9|TRBJ2-5|-|-
CASSLTGLQETQYF
TGTGCCAGCAGCTTAACAGGGCTGCAAGAGACCCAGTACTTC
>TRBV11-2|TRBJ2-5|-|-
CASSYDWNQETQYF
TGTGCCAGCAGCTACGACTGGAACCAAGAGACCCAGTACTTC
>TRBV9|TRBJ2-6|-|-
CASSVDSSGANVLTF
TGTGCCAGCAGCGTAGACAGCTCTGGGGCCAACGTCCTGACTTTC
>TRBV10-3|TRBJ2-6|-|-
CAITASVLGANVLTF
TGTGCCATCACCGCGAGTGTGTTGGGGGCCAACGTCCTGACTTTC
>TRBV5-1|TRBJ1-5|-|-
CASSFRPVVQGRYSNQPQHF
TGCGCCAGCAGCTTCCGACCCGTCGTACAGGGACGTTATAGCAATCAGCCCCAGCATTTT
>TRBV5-4|TRBJ2-7|-|-
CASSSNRYEQYF
TGTGCCAGCAGCTCGAACAGGTACGAGCAGTACTTC
>TRBV6-5|TRBJ2-2|-|-
CASHSNTGELFF
TGTGCCAGTCATTCAAACACCGGGGAGCTGTTTTTT
>TRBV15|TRBJ1-5|-|TRBD1
CATSDRGNSNQPQHF
TGTGCCACCAGCGACAGGGGAAATAGCAATCAGCCCCAGCATTTT
>TRBV5-4|TRBJ1-2|-|TRBD1
CASRSGQGFFYGYTF
TGTGCCAGCAGGTCGGGACAGGGGTTCTTCTATGGCTACACCTTC
>TRBV4-1|TRBJ2-3|-|-
CASSQVPVSTDTQYF
TGCGCCAGCAGCCAAGTGCCAGTCTCCACAGATACGCAGTATTTT
>TRBV12-5|TRBJ2-1|-|-
CASGLTGNNEQFF
TGTGCTAGTGGTTTGACAGGGAACAATGAGCAGTTCTTC
>TRBV30|TRBJ2-7|-|TRBD1
CAWSPDRAYEQYF
TGTGCCTGGAGTCCTGACAGGGCTTACGAGCAGTACTTC
>TRBV7-6|TRBJ2-7|-|TRBD1
CASTPTGTGSHEQYF
TGTGCCAGCACCCCAACCGGGACAGGAAGCCACGAGCAGTACTTC
>TRBV4-2|TRBJ2-7|-|TRBD2
CASSQFASGRAYEQYF
TGTGCCAGCAGCCAATTCGCAAGCGGGAGGGCCTACGAGCAGTACTTC
>TRBV5-4|TRBJ2-7|-|TRBD2
CASSPGTSGVPYEQYF
TGTGCCAGCAGCCCGGGGACTAGCGGGGTACCATACGAGCAGTACTTC
>TRBV11-2|TRBJ1-2|-|-
CASSLVSGGTF
TGTGCCAGCAGCTTAGTATCAGGAGGGACCTTC
>TRBV30|TRBJ1-1|once|-
CAWRQGLDTEAFF
TGTGCCTGGAGACAGGGTTTGGACACTGAAGCTTTCTTT
>TRBV29-1|TRBJ1-4|-|-
CSVQRNPGEKLFF
TGCAGCGTTCAGCGGAACCCGGGGGAAAAACTGTTTTTT
>TRBV28|TRBJ2-7|-|-
CASSSLDEQYF
TGTGCCAGCAGTTCCCTCGACGAGCAGTACTTC